The 23 T cell receptor beta chains presented below share a single source sample, sequenced in a study of monozygotic twins with inflammatory bowel disease. TCRdb re-called the 5' RACE reads, yielding one record per CDR3 amino acid sequence without DNA. The sample table sets out fewer than 550,000 distinct CDR3 sequences. The source material was blood. The receptors stem from a human donor with ulcerative colitis or Crohn's disease, or a healthy co-twin of an affected twin (not recorded which).

The rearrangement joins TRBV5-1 to TRBJ2-3; as DNA is missing, the TRBD2 call by TCRdb cannot be tested. The CDR3 consists of 15 residues. Germline CDR1 and CDR2: SGHRS and YFSETQ. The CDR3 reads CATSRASGNSDTQYF.

The chain uses TRBV29-1 and TRBJ2-1; TCRdb indicates TRBD1, and absent DNA this call remains unverified. The germline V gene has CDR1 SQVTM and CDR2 ANQGSEA. This CDR3 is built from 16 residues. CDR3 sequence reads: CSVEDRSWTGGDEQFF.

The gene calls are TRBV11-2 and TRBJ2-1; the D call from TCRdb, TRBD2, cannot be confirmed without DNA. The CDR3 runs to 15 residues. Per the germline V gene, CDR1 is SGHAT and CDR2 is FQNNGV. CDR3 in amino acids: CASSFLETRENEQFF.

This chain links TRBV28 with TRBJ2-7; the D call from TCRdb, TRBD1, cannot be confirmed without DNA. The CDR3 spans 14 residues. Germline values: CDR1 MDHEN, CDR2 SYDVKM. This CDR3 is CASSLPLQPYEQYF. The whole variable domain, filled in from reference TRBV28 and TRBJ2-7, reads DVKVTQSSRYLVKRTGEKVFLECVQDMDHENMFWYRQDPGLGLRLIYFSYDVKMKEKGDIPEGYSVSREKKERFSLILESASTNQTSMYLCASSLPLQPYEQYFGPGTRLTVT.

V usage is TRBV10-3 and J usage is TRBJ2-3; TCRdb reports TRBD2, a call that lacks DNA to check it against. CDR1 is ENHRY, CDR2 SYGVKD, per germline. This CDR3 comprises 16 residues. The CDR3 protein is CAISESGLAGGNTQYF.

V usage is TRBV12-3 or TRBV12-4 and J usage is TRBJ2-6; without DNA, the TCRdb call of TRBD1 cannot be checked. The CDR3 consists of 17 residues. CDR3 sequence reads: CASTNRGPPSGANVLTF.

The genes are TRBV28 and TRBJ2-7; TCRdb's D call of TRBD2 is untestable without DNA. The germline V gene has CDR1 MDHEN and CDR2 SYDVKM. This CDR3 region has 13 residues. The CDR3 protein is CASRHGSGGEQYF.

The genes are TRBV19 and TRBJ2-3; TCRdb selects TRBD1, and the lack of DNA leaves this call unchecked. In germline, CDR1 is LNHDA, CDR2 SQIVND (reference sequence). The CDR3 consists of 20 residues. This chain's CDR3 is CASTRGAGAGGSHFTDTQYF. The full variable domain, its missing parts supplied by reference TRBV19 and TRBJ2-3, is DGGITQSPKYLFRKEGQNVTLSCEQNLNHDAMYWYRQDPGQGLRLIYYSQIVNDFQKGDIAEGYSVSREKKESFPLTVTSAQKNPTAFYLCASTRGAGAGGSHFTDTQYFGPGTRLTVL.

The chain couples TRBV27 to TRBJ2-3; TCRdb selects TRBD1, and the lack of DNA leaves this call unchecked. The CDR3 extends over 16 amino acids. Per germline, CDR1 MNHEY and CDR2 SMNVEV (reference sequence). The CDR3 protein is CASSLGPGRGTDTQYF.

The rearrangement uses TRBV28 and TRBJ2-6. CDR1 MDHEN and CDR2 SYDVKM come from the germline V gene. The CDR3 is made up of 15 amino acids. This chain's CDR3 is CASSSWGSGANVLTF.

The chain employs TRBV7-8 and TRBJ2-5; absent DNA, TCRdb's TRBD2 call cannot be checked. Germline loops: CDR1 SGHVS, CDR2 FQNEAQ. CDR3 length: 14 residues. CDR3: CASSLGRARETQYF.

J is TRBJ2-3 and V is TRBV7-8; TCRdb lists TRBD2, though no DNA is available to test this call. CDR1 is SGHVS, CDR2 FQNEAQ, per germline. The CDR3 is made up of 17 amino acids. This CDR3 reads CASSLNLLAGGPDTQYF.

The chain couples TRBV21-1 to TRBJ2-3; TCRdb lists TRBD1, though no DNA is available to test this call. TRBV21-1 is flagged as a pseudogene. The CDR3 has 16 residues. CDR3 in amino acids: CASSYLLRGVSDTQYF.

The chain links TRBV7-2 to TRBJ2-2; as DNA is missing, the TRBD2 call by TCRdb cannot be tested. In germline, CDR1 is SGHTA, CDR2 FQGNSA. This CDR3 spans 15 amino acids. CDR3 amino acids: CASSTKGLNTGELFF.

The V call is TRBV5-1, the J call TRBJ2-1. The germline V gene encodes CDR1 SGHRS and CDR2 YFSETQ. The CDR3 is made up of 13 amino acids. This CDR3 reads CASSDILNNEQFF. Drawing the rest from reference TRBV5-1 and TRBJ2-1, the complete variable domain is KAGVTQTPRYLIKTRGQQVTLSCSPISGHRSVSWYQQTPGQGLQFLFEYFSETQRNKGNFPGRFSGRQFSNSRSEMNVSTLELGDSALYLCASSDILNNEQFFGPGTRLTVL.

The chain recombines TRBV24-1 with TRBJ2-5; the D call from TCRdb, TRBD2, cannot be confirmed without DNA. Germline V lookup: CDR1 KGHDR, CDR2 SFDVKD. There are 16 residues in the CDR3. The CDR3 loop is CATSDRAGGSLETQYF.

The rearrangement links TRBV11-1 to TRBJ2-2. Germline CDR1 is SGHAT and CDR2 is FQDESV (reference sequence). The CDR3 consists of 16 residues. The CDR3 sequence is CASSSRWTGNTGELFF.

CDR3 loop: CASNTLTGAGGYTF. V usage is TRBV6-2 or TRBV6-3 and J usage is TRBJ1-2; with no DNA, the TCRdb D assignment of TRBD1 cannot be verified. The germline gives CDR1 MNHEY, CDR2 SVGEGT. The CDR3 covers 14 residues.

This rearrangement joins TRBV7-6 to TRBJ1-1; TCRdb outputs TRBD1, but without DNA this stays unchecked. This CDR3 spans 15 amino acids. Germline lookup yields CDR1 SGHVS and CDR2 FNYEAQ. CDR3 residues: CASSLVTGGLIEAFF. Full variable domain (rest looked up from reference TRBV7-6 and TRBJ1-1): GAGVSQSPRYKVTKRGQDVALRCDPISGHVSLYWYRQALGQGPEFLTYFNYEAQQDKSGLPNDRFSAERPEGSISTLTIQRTEQRDSAMYRCASSLVTGGLIEAFFGQGTRLTVV.

This chain links TRBV20-1 with TRBJ1-1; TCRdb designates TRBD1, a call that cannot be tested without DNA. This CDR3 is built from 12 residues. Looked up from germline, CDR1 is DFQATT and CDR2 is SNEGSKA (reference sequence). The CDR3 sequence is CSASQGTTEAFF.

The rearrangement links TRBV9 to TRBJ2-2; TCRdb selects TRBD2, and the lack of DNA leaves this call unchecked. Germline assignment: CDR1 SGDLS and CDR2 YYNGEE. CDR3 size: 17 residues. CDR3 residues: CASSAGLAGEIAGELFF.

V gene TRBV28 combines with J gene TRBJ1-1. CDR3 length: 12 residues. Germline V gene sequence: CDR1 MDHEN, CDR2 SYDVKM. The CDR3: CASSLFAGEAFF.

The rearrangement uses TRBV7-2 and TRBJ2-7; as DNA is missing, the TRBD1 call by TCRdb cannot be tested. Germline V CDR1 and CDR2: SGHTA, FQGNSA. This CDR3 comprises 15 residues. This CDR3 reads CASSPTGRGSYEQYF.